This T cell receptor beta chain was recorded in a study of T cell responses to AZD1222 COVID-19 vaccine. To note about this clone: The antigen remains undetermined.

Assay used: immunoSEQ multiplex PCR; TCRdb lists only in-frame clones, some missing. In the table there are 200,000 or so clones, 70% to 90% of which are singletons. Germline trimming cut 4 bases from V and 11 bases from J; bases unmatched to any gene: 11. Germline V gene lookup returns CDR1 SGHNT and CDR2 YYREEE (reference sequence). The CDR3 extends over 14 amino acids. Findings and limits, study-wide: Of spike-specific TCRs, nearly half reportedly target regions left unmutated in variants. Donors were mostly white British, more females; clonal diversity possibly underestimated. The number of AZD1222 recipients seropositive at baseline was only six.

This chain uses TRBV5-4 with TRBJ1-4; TRBD1 matches 7 bases. This receptor was obtained from an adult in good health. The specimen comprised peripheral blood, sampled on day 0 of AZD1222 vaccination. The CDR3 protein is CASSQGTEKAKLFF. CDR3 coding DNA: TGTGCCAGCAGCCAAGGGACAGAAAAAGCCAAACTGTTTTTT.